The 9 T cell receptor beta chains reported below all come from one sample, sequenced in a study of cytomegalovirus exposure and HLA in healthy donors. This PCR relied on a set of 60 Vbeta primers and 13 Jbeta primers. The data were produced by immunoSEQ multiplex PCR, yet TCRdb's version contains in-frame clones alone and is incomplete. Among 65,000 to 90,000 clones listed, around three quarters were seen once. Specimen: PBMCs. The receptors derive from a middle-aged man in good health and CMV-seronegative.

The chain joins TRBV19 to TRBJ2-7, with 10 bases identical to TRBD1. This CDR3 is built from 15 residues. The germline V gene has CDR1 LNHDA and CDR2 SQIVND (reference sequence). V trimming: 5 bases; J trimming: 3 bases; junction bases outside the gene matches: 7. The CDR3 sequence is CASSPMTGGYYEQYF. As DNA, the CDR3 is TGTGCCAGTAGTCCGATGACAGGGGGCTACTACGAGCAGTACTTC.

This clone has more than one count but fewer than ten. DNA of the CDR3: TGCGCCAGCGGGGTTGGAGGTCGGGGTGGCTACACCTTC. Its protein is CASGVGGRGGYTF. This chain uses TRBV5-1 with TRBJ1-2, with D hard to call. This CDR3 contains 13 residues. The germline gives CDR1 SGHRS, CDR2 YFSETQ. V gave up 7 bases and J gave up 7 bases, with 17 bases separating them. The full variable domain, completed using reference TRBV5-1 and TRBJ1-2, is KAGVTQTPRYLIKTRGQQVTLSCSPISGHRSVSWYQQTPGQGLQFLFEYFSETQRNKGNFPGRFSGRQFSNSRSEMNVSTLELGDSALYLCASGVGGRGGYTFGSGTRLTVV.

This CDR3 is CAWIGTGTEAFF. The CDR3 coding sequence is TGTGCCTGGATCGGTACGGGAACTGAAGCTTTCTTT. The chain recombines TRBV30 with TRBJ1-1; D remains ambiguous. This CDR3 spans 12 amino acids. With 4 bases removed from V and 5 bases from J, the gap between germline ends came to 11 bases. Per germline, CDR1 GTSNPN and CDR2 SVGIG (reference sequence).

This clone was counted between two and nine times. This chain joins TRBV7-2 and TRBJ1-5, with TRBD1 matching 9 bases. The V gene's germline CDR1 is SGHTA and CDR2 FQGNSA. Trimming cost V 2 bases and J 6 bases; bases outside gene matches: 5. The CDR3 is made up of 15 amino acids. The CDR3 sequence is CASSLQTGGIQPQHF. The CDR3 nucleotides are TGTGCCAGCAGCTTACAGACAGGGGGTATTCAGCCCCAGCATTTT.

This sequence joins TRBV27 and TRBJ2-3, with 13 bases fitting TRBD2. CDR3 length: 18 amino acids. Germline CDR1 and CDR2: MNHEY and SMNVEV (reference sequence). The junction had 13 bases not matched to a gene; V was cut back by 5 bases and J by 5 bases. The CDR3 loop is CASSPDLTSGGPVDTQYF. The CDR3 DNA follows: TGTGCCAGCAGTCCGGACCTGACTAGCGGGGGGCCCGTAGATACGCAGTATTTT.

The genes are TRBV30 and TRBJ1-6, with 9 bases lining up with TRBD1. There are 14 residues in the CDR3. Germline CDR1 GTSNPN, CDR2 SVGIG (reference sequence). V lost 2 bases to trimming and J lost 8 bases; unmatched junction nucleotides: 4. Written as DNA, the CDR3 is TGTGCCTGGAGTCAGGACAGGGGTTATTCACCCCTCCACTTT. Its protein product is CAWSQDRGYSPLHF.

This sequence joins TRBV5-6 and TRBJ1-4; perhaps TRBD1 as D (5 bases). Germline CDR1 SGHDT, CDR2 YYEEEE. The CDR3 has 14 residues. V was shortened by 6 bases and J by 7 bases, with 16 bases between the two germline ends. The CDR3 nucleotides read TGTGCCAGCACCCCGTGGGGGGTAGGTGAAAAACTGTTTTTT. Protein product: CASTPWGVGEKLFF.

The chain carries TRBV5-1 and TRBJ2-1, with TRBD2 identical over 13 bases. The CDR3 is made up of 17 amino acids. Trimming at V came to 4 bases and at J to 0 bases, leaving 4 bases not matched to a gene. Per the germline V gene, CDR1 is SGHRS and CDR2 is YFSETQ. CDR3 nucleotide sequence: TGCGCCAGCAGCCCTGGACTAGCGGGGGCCTCCTACAATGAGCAGTTCTTC. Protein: CASSPGLAGASYNEQFF.

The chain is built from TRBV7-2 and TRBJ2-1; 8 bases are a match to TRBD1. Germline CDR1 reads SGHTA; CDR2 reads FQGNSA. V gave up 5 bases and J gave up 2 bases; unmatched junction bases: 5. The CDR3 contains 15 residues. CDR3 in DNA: TGTGCCAGCAGCCTCGGACAGGGACCCTACAATGAGCAGTTCTTC. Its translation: CASSLGQGPYNEQFF.